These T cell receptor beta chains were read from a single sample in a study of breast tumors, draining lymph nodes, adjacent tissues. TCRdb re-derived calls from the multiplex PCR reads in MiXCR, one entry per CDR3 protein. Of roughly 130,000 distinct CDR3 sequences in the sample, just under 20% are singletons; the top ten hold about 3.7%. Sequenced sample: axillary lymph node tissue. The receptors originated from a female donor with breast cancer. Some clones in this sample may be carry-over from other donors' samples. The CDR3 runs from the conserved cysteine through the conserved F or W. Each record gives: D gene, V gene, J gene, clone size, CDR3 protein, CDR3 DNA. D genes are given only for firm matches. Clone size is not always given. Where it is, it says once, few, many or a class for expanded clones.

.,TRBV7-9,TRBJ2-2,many,CASSLTVAGELFF,TGTGCCAGCAGCCTGACAGTTGCCGGGGAGCTGTTTTTT
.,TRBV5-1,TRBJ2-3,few,CASSLGTFSTDTQYF,TGCGCCAGCAGTCTGGGGACCTTTAGCACAGATACGCAGTATTTT
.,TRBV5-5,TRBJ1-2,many,CASSLGGQNYGYTF,TGTGCCAGCAGCTTGGGTGGACAGAACTATGGCTACACCTTC
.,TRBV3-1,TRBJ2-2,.,CASRAFFGELFF,TGTGCCAGCAGGGCCTTTTTTGGGGAGCTGTTTTTT
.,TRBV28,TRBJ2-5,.,CASIAVGAPQETQYF,TGTGCCAGCATAGCGGTAGGGGCACCTCAAGAGACCCAGTACTTC
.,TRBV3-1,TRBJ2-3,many,CASSQVDKTSTDTQYF,TGTGCCAGCAGCCAAGTTGATAAAACTAGCACAGATACGCAGTATTTT
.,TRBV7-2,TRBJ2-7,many,CASSPGLKAYEQYF,TGTGCCAGCAGCCCGGGACTGAAGGCTTACGAGCAGTACTTC
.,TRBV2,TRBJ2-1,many,CASSVEWAVNEQFF,TGTGCCAGCAGTGTGGAATGGGCGGTCAATGAGCAGTTCTTC
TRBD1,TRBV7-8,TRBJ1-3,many,CASSYLTGDGNTIYF,TGTGCCAGCAGCTACCTGACAGGGGACGGAAACACCATATATTTT
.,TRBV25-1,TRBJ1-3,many,CASSEGGSSGNTIYF,TGTGCCAGCAGTGAGGGCGGTAGCTCTGGAAACACCATATATTTT
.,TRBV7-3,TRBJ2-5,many,CASSQAPAMVTQYF,TGTGCCAGCAGCCAAGCCCCAGCTATGGTGACCCAGTACTTC
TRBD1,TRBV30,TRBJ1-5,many,CAWGQGRGPPQHF,TGTGCCTGGGGACAGGGTCGGGGCCCCCCCCAGCATTTT
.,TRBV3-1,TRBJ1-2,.,CAGSLQGNYGYTF,TGTGCCGGCAGCCTCCAGGGAAACTATGGCTACACCTTC
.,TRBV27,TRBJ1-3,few,CASSSNFRRNSGNTIYF,TGTGCCAGCAGCTCAAACTTTCGTAGAAACTCTGGAAACACCATATATTTT
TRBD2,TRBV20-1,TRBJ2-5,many,CSARMTSGGEETQYF,TGCAGTGCTAGGATGACTAGCGGGGGGGAAGAGACCCAGTACTTC
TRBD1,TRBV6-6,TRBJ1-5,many,CASSLDRREGNQPQHF,TGTGCCAGCAGTTTGGACAGGCGGGAGGGCAATCAGCCCCAGCATTTT
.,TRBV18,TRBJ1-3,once,CASSQAFGNIIYF,TGTGCCAGCTCACAGGCTTTTGGAAACATCATATATTTT
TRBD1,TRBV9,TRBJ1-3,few,CASSSDRGGGNTIYF,TGTGCCAGCAGCTCAGACAGGGGCGGTGGAAACACCATATATTTT
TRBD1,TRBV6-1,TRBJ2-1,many,CASYRGHEQFF,TGTGCCAGTTACAGGGGTCATGAGCAGTTCTTC
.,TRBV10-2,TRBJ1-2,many,CASSLRDRSNYGYTF,TGCGCCAGCAGTTTAAGAGACAGATCTAACTATGGCTACACCTTC
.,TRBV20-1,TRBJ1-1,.,CSARGDNTEAFF,TGCAGTGCTAGAGGGGACAACACTGAAGCTTTCTTT
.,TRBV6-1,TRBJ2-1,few,CASSDPFSRSADYNEQFF,TGTGCCAGCAGTGACCCATTCTCTAGATCCGCGGACTACAATGAGCAGTTCTTC
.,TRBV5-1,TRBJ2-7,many,CASSLGDTSSYEQYF,TGCGCCAGCAGCTTGGGGGACACTAGCTCCTACGAGCAGTACTTC
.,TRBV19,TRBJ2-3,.,CASSTGTHSTDTQYF,TGTGCCAGTAGTACCGGGACTCATAGCACAGATACGCAGTATTTT
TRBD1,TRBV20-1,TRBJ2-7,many,CSASSPSGQWTYEQYF,TGCAGTGCTAGCTCTCCGTCGGGACAGTGGACTTACGAGCAGTACTTC
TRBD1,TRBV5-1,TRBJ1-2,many,CASSGTGVGNDGYTF,TGCGCCAGCAGCGGAACAGGGGTTGGTAATGATGGCTACACCTTC
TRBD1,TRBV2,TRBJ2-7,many,CASSLRDRIHEQYF,TGTGCCAGCAGTTTACGGGACAGAATCCACGAGCAGTACTTC
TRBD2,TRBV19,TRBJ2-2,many,CASSIGTSGGGNTGELFF,TGTGCCAGTAGTATAGGGACTAGCGGGGGGGGGAACACCGGGGAGCTGTTTTTT
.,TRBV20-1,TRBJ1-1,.,CSARPPTTNTEAFF,TGCAGTGCTAGACCTCCAACAACGAACACTGAAGCTTTCTTT
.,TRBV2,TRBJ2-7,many,CASSEPGLGYEQYF,TGTGCCAGCAGTGAACCAGGTCTGGGCTACGAGCAGTACTTC
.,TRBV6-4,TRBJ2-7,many,CASTRPGPTYRTYEQYF,TGTGCCAGCACCAGACCGGGACCCACATATCGAACCTACGAGCAGTACTTC
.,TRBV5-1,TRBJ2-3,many,CASRPAESTDTQYF,TGCGCCAGCAGACCGGCAGAGAGCACAGATACGCAGTATTTT
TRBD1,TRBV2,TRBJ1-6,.,CASSVPGQRNSPLHF,TGTGCCAGCAGCGTCCCGGGACAGAGAAATTCACCCCTCCACTTT
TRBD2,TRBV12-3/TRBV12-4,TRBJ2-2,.,CASSRTSGGAGPNTGELFF,TGTGCCAGCAGCCGGACTAGCGGGGGGGCCGGACCGAACACCGGGGAGCTGTTTTTT
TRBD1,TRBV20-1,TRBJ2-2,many,CSATAPGQGSTGELFF,TGCAGTGCTACCGCCCCGGGACAGGGGAGCACCGGGGAGCTGTTTTTT
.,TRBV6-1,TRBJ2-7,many,CASSSTGLSSYEQYF,TGTGCCAGCAGTTCAACCGGACTGAGCTCCTACGAGCAGTACTTC